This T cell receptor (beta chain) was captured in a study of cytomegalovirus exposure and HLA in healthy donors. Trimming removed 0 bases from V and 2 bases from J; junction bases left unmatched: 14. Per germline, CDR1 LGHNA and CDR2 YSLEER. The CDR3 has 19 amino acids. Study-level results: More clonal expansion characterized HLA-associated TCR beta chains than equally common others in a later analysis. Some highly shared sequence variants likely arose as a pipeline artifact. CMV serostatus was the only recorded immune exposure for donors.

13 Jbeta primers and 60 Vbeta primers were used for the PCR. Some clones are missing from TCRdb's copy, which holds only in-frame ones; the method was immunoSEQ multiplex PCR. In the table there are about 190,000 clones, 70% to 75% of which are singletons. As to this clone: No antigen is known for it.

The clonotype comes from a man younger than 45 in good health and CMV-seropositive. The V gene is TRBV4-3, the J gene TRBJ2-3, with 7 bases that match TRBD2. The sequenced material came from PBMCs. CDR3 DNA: TGCGCCAGCAGCCAAGAGCCCGCCCCGGGACTACAAATCACAGATACGCAGTATTTT. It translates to CASSQEPAPGLQITDTQYF.